These 10 T cell receptor beta chains were sequenced from one sample in a study of shared clonotypes between healthy human individuals. CD8 cells regarded as naive lacked CD45RO, were positively chosen for CCR7, and omitted terminally differentiated effector memory CD45RA+ cells. TCRdb's copy holds only in-frame clones and misses some; the assay was immunoSEQ multiplex PCR. The repertoire holds more than 500,000 clones, with approximately 95% as singletons. Sequencing used naive CD8+ T cells sorted from blood. These receptors were collected from a woman younger than 45 in good health.

The J gene is TRBJ2-7, the V gene TRBV10-1; the D gene is possibly TRBD2 (5 bases). The germline CDR1 and CDR2 sequences are WNHNN and SYGVQD (reference sequence). V was cut by 6 bases and J by 3 bases, with 18 bases left in between. This CDR3 is 15 amino acids long. The DNA for the CDR3 is TGCGCCAGCAGCCCCGGACTGATCGGCTTCTACGAGCAGTACTTC. Translated: CASSPGLIGFYEQYF.

The chain joins TRBV29-1 to TRBJ2-1; unclear D gene. The length of the CDR3 is 12 residues. Germline V CDR1 and CDR2: SQVTM, ANQGSEA. Trimming stripped 4 bases from V and 1 base from J, with 5 bases between. DNA for the CDR3: TGCAGCGTTGTCTTATCCTACAATGAGCAGTTCTTC. It yields the protein CSVVLSYNEQFF.

The chain recombines TRBV9 with TRBJ1-3; no clear D. Trimming stripped 0 bases from V and 0 bases from J, with 4 bases between. Germline CDR1 and CDR2: SGDLS and YYNGEE. This CDR3 is 14 amino acids long. The CDR3 DNA sequence: TGTGCCAGCAGCGTAGCGTCCTCTGGAAACACCATATATTTT. The encoded protein is CASSVASSGNTIYF.

This chain connects TRBV5-4 to TRBJ2-7; D not certain. CDR3 length equals 12 residues. CDR1 is SGHNT and CDR2 is YYREEE in the germline V gene (reference sequence). Deletions cut 4 bases from V and 1 base from J, with 6 bases between. The CDR3 DNA sequence: TGTGCCAGCAGCATAGGTTCCTACGAGCAGTACTTC. Its protein is CASSIGSYEQYF.

For the CDR3, the DNA is TGTGCCAGCAGTTTACAGGGAGCTACTTTCGATGAGCAGTTCTTC. Protein sequence: CASSLQGATFDEQFF. This chain uses TRBV27 with TRBJ2-1, with D perhaps matching TRBD1 or TRBD2 (5 bases each). Trimming removed 2 bases at V and 8 bases at J, with 16 bases between. The CDR3 sequence is 15 residues long. Germline CDR1 reads MNHEY; CDR2 reads SMNVEV (reference sequence).

The J gene is TRBJ2-7, the V gene TRBV7-8; D might be TRBD1 or TRBD2, each matching 5 bases. V was trimmed by 1 base and J by 7 bases, leaving 11 bases between them. The CDR3 length is 13 residues. Germline CDR1 SGHVS, CDR2 FQNEAQ. In DNA, the CDR3 is TGTGCCAGCAGCTTAGGTGTAGAGGGGGAGCAGTACTTC. Its protein is CASSLGVEGEQYF.

The chain has TRBV19 and TRBJ2-5; D is unresolved. Germline loops: CDR1 LNHDA, CDR2 SQIVND (reference sequence). Between the trimmed V and J ends, which lost 5 bases and 5 bases, there was a span of 12 bases. The CDR3 is made up of 13 amino acids. The CDR3 loop is CASSARLLETQYF. Written as DNA, the CDR3 is TGTGCCAGTAGTGCCCGACTCCTTGAGACCCAGTACTTC.

The chain links TRBV7-9 to TRBJ2-7; D might be TRBD2 (7 bases). Germline V lookup: CDR1 SEHNR, CDR2 FQNEAQ (reference sequence). V gave up 5 bases and J gave up 3 bases, with 11 bases separating them. This CDR3 has 13 residues. This CDR3 reads CASSPRGGYEQYF. CDR3 DNA: TGTGCCAGCAGCCCTAGGGGGGGCTACGAGCAGTACTTC. Full variable domain (rest looked up from reference TRBV7-9 and TRBJ2-7): DTGVSQNPRHKITKRGQNVTFRCDPISEHNRLYWYRQTLGQGPEFLTYFQNEAQLEKSRLLSDRFSAERPKGSFSTLEIQRTEQGDSAMYLCASSPRGGYEQYFGPGTRLTVT.

The chain joins TRBV6-1 to TRBJ1-5; 9 nucleotides agree with TRBD1. The CDR3 totals 14 residues. In germline, CDR1 is MNHNS, CDR2 SASEGT. The CDR3 sequence is CASSLGQGGQPQHF. Written as DNA, the CDR3 is TGTGCTTCCTCGTTGGGACAGGGCGGGCAGCCCCAGCATTTT.

J is TRBJ2-1 and V is TRBV27; no definite D call. The germline gives CDR1 MNHEY, CDR2 SMNVEV (reference sequence). There are 14 residues in the CDR3. V lost 4 bases, J lost 4 bases, and 11 bases lay in between. This CDR3 is CASSSLGSYNEQFF. DNA of the CDR3: TGTGCCAGCAGTTCCTTGGGTTCGTACAATGAGCAGTTCTTC.